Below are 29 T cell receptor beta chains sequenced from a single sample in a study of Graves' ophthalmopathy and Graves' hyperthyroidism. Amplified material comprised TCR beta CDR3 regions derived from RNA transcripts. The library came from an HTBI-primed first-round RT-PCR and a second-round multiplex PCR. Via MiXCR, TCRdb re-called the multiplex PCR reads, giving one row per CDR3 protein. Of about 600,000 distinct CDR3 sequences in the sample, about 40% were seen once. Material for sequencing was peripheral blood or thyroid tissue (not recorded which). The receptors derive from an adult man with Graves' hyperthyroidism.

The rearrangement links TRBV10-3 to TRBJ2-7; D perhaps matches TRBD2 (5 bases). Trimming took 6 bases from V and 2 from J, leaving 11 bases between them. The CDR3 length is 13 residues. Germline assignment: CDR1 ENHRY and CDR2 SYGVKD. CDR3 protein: CAISVEGPYEQYF. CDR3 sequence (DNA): TGTGCCATCAGCGTTGAGGGTCCCTACGAGCAGTACTTC.

The chain's CDR3 is CASGAAGLDSPLHF. CDR3 DNA: TGTGCCAGCGGCGCGGCAGGTTTGGATTCACCCCTCCACTTT. The chain links TRBV9 to TRBJ1-6, with D uncertain. The V gene's germline CDR1 is SGDLS and CDR2 YYNGEE. The CDR3 has 14 amino acids. Trimming took 7 bases from V and 8 from J, leaving 16 bases between them.

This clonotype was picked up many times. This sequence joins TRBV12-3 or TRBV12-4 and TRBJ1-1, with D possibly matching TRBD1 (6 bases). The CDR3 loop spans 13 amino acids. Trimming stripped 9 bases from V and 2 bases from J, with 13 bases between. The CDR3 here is CASGYRENTEAFF. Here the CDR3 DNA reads TGTGCCAGTGGGTACAGGGAAAACACTGAAGCTTTCTTT.

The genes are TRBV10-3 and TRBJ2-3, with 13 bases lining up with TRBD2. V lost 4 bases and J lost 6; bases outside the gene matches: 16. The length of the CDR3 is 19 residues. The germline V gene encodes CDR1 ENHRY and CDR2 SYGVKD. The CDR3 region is CAISAKGTGLAGEGDTQYF. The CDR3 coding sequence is TGTGCCATCAGTGCAAAAGGGACCGGACTAGCGGGAGAGGGCGATACGCAGTATTTT.

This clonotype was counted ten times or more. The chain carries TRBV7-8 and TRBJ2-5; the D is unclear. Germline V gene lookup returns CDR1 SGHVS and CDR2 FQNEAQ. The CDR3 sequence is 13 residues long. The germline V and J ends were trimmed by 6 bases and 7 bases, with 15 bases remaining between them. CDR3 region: CASSSRDSTTQYF. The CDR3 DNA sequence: TGTGCCAGCAGTTCCCGTGATAGTACGACCCAGTACTTC.

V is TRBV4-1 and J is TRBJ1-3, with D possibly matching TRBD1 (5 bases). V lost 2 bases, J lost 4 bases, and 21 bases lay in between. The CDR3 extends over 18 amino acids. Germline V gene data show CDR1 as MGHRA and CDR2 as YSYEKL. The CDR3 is CASSQSRSGGLGGNTIYF. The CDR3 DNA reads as TGCGCCAGCAGCCAAAGTCGGAGCGGGGGACTCGGGGGAAACACCATATATTTT.

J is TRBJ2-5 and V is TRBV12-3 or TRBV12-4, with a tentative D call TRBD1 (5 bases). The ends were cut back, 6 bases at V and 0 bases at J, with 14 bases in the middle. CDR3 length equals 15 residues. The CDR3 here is CASRTDNPNQETQYF. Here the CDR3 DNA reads TGTGCCAGCAGGACAGACAACCCAAACCAAGAGACCCAGTACTTC.

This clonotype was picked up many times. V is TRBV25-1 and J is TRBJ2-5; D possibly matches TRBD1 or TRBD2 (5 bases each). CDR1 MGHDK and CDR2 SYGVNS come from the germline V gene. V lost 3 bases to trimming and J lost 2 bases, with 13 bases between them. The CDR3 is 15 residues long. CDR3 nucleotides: TGTGCCAGCAGTGACCCCGGGACCACACAAGAGACCCAGTACTTC. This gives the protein CASSDPGTTQETQYF.

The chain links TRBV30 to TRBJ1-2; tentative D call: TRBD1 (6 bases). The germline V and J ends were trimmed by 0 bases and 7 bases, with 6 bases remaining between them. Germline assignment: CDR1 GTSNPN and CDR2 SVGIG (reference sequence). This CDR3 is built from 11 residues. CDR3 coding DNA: TGTGCCTGGAGTGTACAGGGTGGCTACACCTTC. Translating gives CAWSVQGGYTF.

This CDR3 reads CASSSLGDGANVLTF. The CDR3 DNA is TGTGCCAGCAGCTCCCTCGGGGATGGGGCCAACGTCCTGACTTTC. The V and J genes are TRBV7-9 and TRBJ2-6, with D perhaps matching TRBD2 (5 bases). V was shortened by 4 bases and J by 3 bases, with 10 bases between the two germline ends. The CDR3 consists of 15 residues. Germline assignment: CDR1 SEHNR and CDR2 FQNEAQ (reference sequence).

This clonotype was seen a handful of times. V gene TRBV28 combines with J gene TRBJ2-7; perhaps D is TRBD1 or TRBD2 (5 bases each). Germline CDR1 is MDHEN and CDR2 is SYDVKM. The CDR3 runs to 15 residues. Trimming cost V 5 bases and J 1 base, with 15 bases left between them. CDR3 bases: TGTGCCAGCAGTCCATCAGTGGGGGAGTCCTACGAGCAGTACTTC. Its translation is CASSPSVGESYEQYF.

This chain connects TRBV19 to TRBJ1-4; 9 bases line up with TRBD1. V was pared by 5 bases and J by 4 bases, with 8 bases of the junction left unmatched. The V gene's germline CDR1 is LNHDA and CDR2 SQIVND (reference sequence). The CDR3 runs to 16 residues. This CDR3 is CASSRRQGGNNEKLFF. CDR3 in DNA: TGTGCCAGTAGTCGCCGACAGGGGGGAAATAATGAAAAACTGTTTTTT. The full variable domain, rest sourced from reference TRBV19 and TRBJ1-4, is DGGITQSPKYLFRKEGQNVTLSCEQNLNHDAMYWYRQDPGQGLRLIYYSQIVNDFQKGDIAEGYSVSREKKESFPLTVTSAQKNPTAFYLCASSRRQGGNNEKLFFGSGTQLSVL.

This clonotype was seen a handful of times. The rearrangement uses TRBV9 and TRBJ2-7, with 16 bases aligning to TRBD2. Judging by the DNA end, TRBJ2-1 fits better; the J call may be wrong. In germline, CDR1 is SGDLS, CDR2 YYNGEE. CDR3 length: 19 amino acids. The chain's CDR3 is CASSVGTSGGARAYNEQFF. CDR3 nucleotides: TGTGCCAGCAGCGTCGGGACTAGCGGGGGGGCGCGGGCCTACAATGAGCAGTTCTTC.

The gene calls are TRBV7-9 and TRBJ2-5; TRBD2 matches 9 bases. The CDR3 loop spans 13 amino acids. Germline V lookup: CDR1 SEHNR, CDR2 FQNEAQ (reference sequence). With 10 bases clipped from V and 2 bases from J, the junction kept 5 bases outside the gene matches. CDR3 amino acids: CATNLAGQETQYF. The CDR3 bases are TGTGCCACCAACCTAGCGGGACAAGAGACCCAGTACTTC. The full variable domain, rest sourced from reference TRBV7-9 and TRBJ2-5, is DTGVSQNPRHKITKRGQNVTFRCDPISEHNRLYWYRQTLGQGPEFLTYFQNEAQLEKSRLLSDRFSAERPKGSFSTLEIQRTEQGDSAMYLCATNLAGQETQYFGPGTRLLVL.

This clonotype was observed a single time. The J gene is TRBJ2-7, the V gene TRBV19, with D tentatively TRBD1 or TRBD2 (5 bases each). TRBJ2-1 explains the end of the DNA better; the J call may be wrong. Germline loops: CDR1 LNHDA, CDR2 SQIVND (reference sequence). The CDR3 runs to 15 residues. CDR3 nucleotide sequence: TGTGCCAGTAGTATAATGGGGGTCCCCCACAATGAGCAGTTCTTC. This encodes CASSIMGVPHNEQFF.

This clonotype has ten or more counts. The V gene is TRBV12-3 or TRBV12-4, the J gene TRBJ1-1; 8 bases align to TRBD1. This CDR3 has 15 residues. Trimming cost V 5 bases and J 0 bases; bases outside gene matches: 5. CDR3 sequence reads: CASSAKGQVNTEAFF. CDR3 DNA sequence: TGTGCCAGCAGTGCGAAGGGACAGGTGAACACTGAAGCTTTCTTT.

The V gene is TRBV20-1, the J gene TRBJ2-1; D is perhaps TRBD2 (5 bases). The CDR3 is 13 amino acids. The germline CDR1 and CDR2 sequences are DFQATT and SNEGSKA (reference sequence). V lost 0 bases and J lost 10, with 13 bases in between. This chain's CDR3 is CSARDPRVGEQFF. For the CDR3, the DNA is TGCAGTGCTAGAGACCCGAGGGTGGGCGAGCAGTTCTTC.

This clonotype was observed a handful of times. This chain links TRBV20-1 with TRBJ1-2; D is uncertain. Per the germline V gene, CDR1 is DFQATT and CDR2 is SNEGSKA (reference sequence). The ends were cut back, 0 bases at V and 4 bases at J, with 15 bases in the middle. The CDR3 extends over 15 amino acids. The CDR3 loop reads CSARDLRANTYGYTF. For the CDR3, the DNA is TGCAGTGCTAGAGATCTAAGGGCAAACACCTATGGCTACACCTTC.

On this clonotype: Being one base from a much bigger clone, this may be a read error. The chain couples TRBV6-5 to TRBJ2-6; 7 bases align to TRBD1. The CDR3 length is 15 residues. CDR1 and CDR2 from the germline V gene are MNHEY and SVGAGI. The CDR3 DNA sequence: TGTGCCGGCAGTTCCACAGGGGTTGGGGCCAACGTCCTGACTTTC. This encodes CAGSSTGVGANVLTF.

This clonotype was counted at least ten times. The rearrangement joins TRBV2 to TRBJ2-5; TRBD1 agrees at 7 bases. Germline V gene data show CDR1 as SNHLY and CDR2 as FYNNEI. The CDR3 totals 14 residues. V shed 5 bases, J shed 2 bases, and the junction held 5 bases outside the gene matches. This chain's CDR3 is CASSSGQPQETQYF. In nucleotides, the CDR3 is TGTGCCAGCAGTTCGGGACAGCCTCAAGAGACCCAGTACTTC.

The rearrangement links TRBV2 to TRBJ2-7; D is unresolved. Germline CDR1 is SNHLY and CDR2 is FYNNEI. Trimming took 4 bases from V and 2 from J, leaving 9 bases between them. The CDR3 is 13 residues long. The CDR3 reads CASSGPLPYEQYF. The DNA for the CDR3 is TGTGCCAGCAGTGGACCGCTACCCTACGAGCAGTACTTC.

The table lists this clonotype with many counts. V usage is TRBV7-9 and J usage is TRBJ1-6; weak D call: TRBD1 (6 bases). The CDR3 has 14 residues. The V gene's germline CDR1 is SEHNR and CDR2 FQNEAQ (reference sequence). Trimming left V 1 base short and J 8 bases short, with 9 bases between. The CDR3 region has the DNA TGTGCCAGCAGCTTAGGGGACAATGATTCACCCCTCCACTTT. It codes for CASSLGDNDSPLHF. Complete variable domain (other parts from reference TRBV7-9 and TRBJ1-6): DTGVSQNPRHKITKRGQNVTFRCDPISEHNRLYWYRQTLGQGPEFLTYFQNEAQLEKSRLLSDRFSAERPKGSFSTLEIQRTEQGDSAMYLCASSLGDNDSPLHFGNGTRLTVT.

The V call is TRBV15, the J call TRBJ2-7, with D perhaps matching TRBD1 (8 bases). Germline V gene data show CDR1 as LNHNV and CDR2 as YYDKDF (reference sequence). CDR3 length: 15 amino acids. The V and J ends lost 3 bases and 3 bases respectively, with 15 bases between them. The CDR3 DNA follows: TGTGCCACCAGCAGCATATACAGGGGGGGCTACGAGCAGTACTTC. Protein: CATSSIYRGGYEQYF.

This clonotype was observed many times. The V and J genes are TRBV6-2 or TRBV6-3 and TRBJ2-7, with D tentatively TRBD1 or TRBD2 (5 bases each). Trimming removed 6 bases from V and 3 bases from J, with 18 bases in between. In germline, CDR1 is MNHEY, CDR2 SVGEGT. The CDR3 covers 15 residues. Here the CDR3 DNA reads TGTGCCAGCAGCCAACACCGGGACGGAGACTACGAGCAGTACTTC. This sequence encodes CASSQHRDGDYEQYF.

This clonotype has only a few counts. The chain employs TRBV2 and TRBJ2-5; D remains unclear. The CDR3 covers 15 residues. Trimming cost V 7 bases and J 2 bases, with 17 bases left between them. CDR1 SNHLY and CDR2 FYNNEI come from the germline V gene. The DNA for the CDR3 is TGTGCCAGCATCCCGCTAGGGCTAGATCAAGAGACCCAGTACTTC. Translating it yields CASIPLGLDQETQYF.

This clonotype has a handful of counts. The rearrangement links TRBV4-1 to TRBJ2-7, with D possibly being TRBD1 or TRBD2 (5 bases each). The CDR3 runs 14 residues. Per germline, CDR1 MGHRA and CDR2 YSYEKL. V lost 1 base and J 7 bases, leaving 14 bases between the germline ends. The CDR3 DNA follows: TGCGCCAGCAGCCAAGCGAGGGGCCGCGGGGAGCAGTACTTC. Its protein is CASSQARGRGEQYF.

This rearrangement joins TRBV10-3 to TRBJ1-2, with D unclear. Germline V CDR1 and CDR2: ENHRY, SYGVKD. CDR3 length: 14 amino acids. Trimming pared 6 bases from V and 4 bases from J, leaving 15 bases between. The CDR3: CAIRSDGVFYGYTF. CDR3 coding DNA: TGTGCCATCAGGTCGGACGGAGTTTTCTATGGCTACACCTTC.

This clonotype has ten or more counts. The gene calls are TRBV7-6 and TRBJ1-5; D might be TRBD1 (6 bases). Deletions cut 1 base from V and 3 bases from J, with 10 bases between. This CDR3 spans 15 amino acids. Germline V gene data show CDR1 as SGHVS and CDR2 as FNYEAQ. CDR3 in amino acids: CASSLGQGFNQPQHF. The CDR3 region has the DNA TGTGCCAGCAGCTTAGGCCAGGGGTTCAATCAGCCCCAGCATTTT. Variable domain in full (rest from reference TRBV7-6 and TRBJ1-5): GAGVSQSPRYKVTKRGQDVALRCDPISGHVSLYWYRQALGQGPEFLTYFNYEAQQDKSGLPNDRFSAERPEGSISTLTIQRTEQRDSAMYRCASSLGQGFNQPQHFGDGTRLSIL.

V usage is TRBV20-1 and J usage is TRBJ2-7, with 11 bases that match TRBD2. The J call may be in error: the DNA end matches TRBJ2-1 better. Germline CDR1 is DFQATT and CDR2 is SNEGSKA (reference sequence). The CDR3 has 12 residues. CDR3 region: CSARRTSGEQFF. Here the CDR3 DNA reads TGCAGTGCTAGAAGGACTAGCGGGGAGCAGTTCTTC.